This T cell receptor beta chain was profiled in a study of T cells in Graves' hyperthyroidism and ophthalmopathy. Across the whole study: Sampling of peripheral blood happened at initial diagnosis, prior to any treatment.

Amplification yielded TCR beta CDR3 regions, with RNA transcripts as the source. During a first-round RT-PCR of the TCR CDR3, the HTBI primer set was used. Using its own MiXCR run on the multiplex PCR reads, TCRdb lists one record per CDR3 protein. The sample gives roughly 180,000 distinct CDR3 sequences, roughly 9.4% of which show up once; over 20% is in the top ten. The V and J ends lost 5 bases and 8 bases, in that order; junction bases with no gene match: 9. The CDR3 has 14 residues. The germline V gene encodes CDR1 DFQATT and CDR2 SNEGSKA (reference sequence). Clinical symptoms, serum thyroxine, TRAb, thyroid ultrasound and orbital computed tomography informed diagnoses. From under 12 ml of fresh peripheral blood, PBMCs were isolated. This clonotype was picked up many times.

This TCR came from a young woman with Graves' hyperthyroidism that later progressed to Graves' ophthalmopathy. Sequences were obtained from blood. The V and J genes are TRBV20-1 and TRBJ1-6, with 7 bases that match TRBD1. CDR3 in amino acids: CSALGQEGDSPLHF. CDR3 DNA: TGCAGTGCTTTAGGACAGGAAGGAGATTCACCCCTCCACTTT.